A single sample gave rise to the 17 T cell receptor beta chains below, sequenced in a study of T and B cells in COVID-19 patients. From blood, about 240-500 ng of genomic DNA served as TRB template. BIOMED2 TRB-A/B primer pools were used in multiplex TRB PCR. One entry per CDR3 protein, called by TCRdb with MiXCR from the multiplex PCR reads. Here the sample spans some 13,000 distinct CDR3 sequences, roughly 23% being singletons. Input material: blood. Source of these receptors: a human donor who had recovered from COVID-19.

A remark on this clonotype: One end of the junction does not line up with germline, which may come from a read error. The chain recombines TRBV7-6 with TRBJ1-6; 12 bases agree with TRBD1. The CDR3 length is 16 residues. Per germline, CDR1 SGHVS and CDR2 FNYEAQ. The DNA of the CDR3 is TGTGCCAGCAGCCTCCGGGACAGGGGGCATAATTCACCCCTCCATTTT. Translating gives CASSLRDRGHNSPLHF.

This clonotype rates as medium-sized. The chain joins TRBV6-6 to TRBJ2-7; possibly TRBD1 for D (6 bases). The CDR3 loop spans 13 amino acids. The V and J ends lost 6 bases and 3 bases respectively, with 12 bases between them. Looked up from germline, CDR1 is MNHNY and CDR2 is SVGAGI (reference sequence). The CDR3: CASRPGAYYEQYF. CDR3 DNA: TGTGCCAGCAGGCCAGGGGCATACTACGAGCAGTACTTC.

The chain links TRBV20-1 to TRBJ2-1; TRBD1 matches at 8 bases. CDR1 is DFQATT and CDR2 is SNEGSKA in the germline V gene (reference sequence). The CDR3 contains 18 residues. The V segment lost 2 bases and the J segment 0 bases; nucleotides outside the gene matches: 12. The CDR3 region has the DNA TGCAGTGCTAGAATGCGACAGGGGATTACTGCCTCCTACAATGAGCAGTTCTTC. It specifies CSARMRQGITASYNEQFF.

The V gene is TRBV5-1, the J gene TRBJ2-2, with TRBD1 as a possible D gene (5 bases). Germline-derived CDR1 and CDR2 are SGHRS and YFSETQ. The CDR3 consists of 16 residues. V was clipped by 9 bases and J by 3 bases, with 21 bases between them. The CDR3 loop reads CANTRSLVRDTGELFF. DNA for the CDR3: TGCGCCAACACACGGTCCCTTGTCAGGGACACCGGGGAGCTGTTTTTT. The complete variable domain, with remaining parts taken from reference TRBV5-1 and TRBJ2-2, reads KAGVTQTPRYLIKTRGQQVTLSCSPISGHRSVSWYQQTPGQGLQFLFEYFSETQRNKGNFPGRFSGRQFSNSRSEMNVSTLELGDSALYLCANTRSLVRDTGELFFGEGSRLTVL.

The chain links TRBV5-1 to TRBJ2-1; 8 bases are shared with TRBD2. The germline CDR1 and CDR2 sequences are SGHRS and YFSETQ. The CDR3 is 16 amino acids. V shed 4 bases and J 5 bases; nucleotides not matched to a gene: 11. The CDR3: CASSRRELAANNEQFF. The CDR3 DNA follows: TGCGCCAGCAGCCGGAGGGAACTAGCGGCGAACAATGAGCAGTTCTTC. Variable domain in full (rest from reference TRBV5-1 and TRBJ2-1): KAGVTQTPRYLIKTRGQQVTLSCSPISGHRSVSWYQQTPGQGLQFLFEYFSETQRNKGNFPGRFSGRQFSNSRSEMNVSTLELGDSALYLCASSRRELAANNEQFFGPGTRLTVL.

This clonotype came up a few times. This chain joins TRBV28 and TRBJ2-6; D perhaps matches TRBD2 (5 bases). Germline values: CDR1 MDHEN, CDR2 SYDVKM. V was trimmed by 7 bases and J by 4 bases, leaving 11 bases between them. The CDR3 contains 14 residues. CDR3 protein: CASTGFSGANVLTF. The CDR3 DNA reads as TGTGCCAGCACGGGGTTTTCGGGGGCCAACGTCCTGACTTTC.

This clonotype appeared many times. The chain carries TRBV6-5 and TRBJ2-1, with 10 bases lining up with TRBD1. The CDR3 totals 15 residues. The germline V gene has CDR1 MNHEY and CDR2 SVGAGI. The J segment lost 5 bases and the V segment lost 6 bases, leaving 7 bases of the junction unmatched. CDR3 sequence reads: CASRTDRGTNNEQFF. The CDR3 DNA sequence: TGTGCCAGCAGAACGGACAGGGGGACTAACAATGAGCAGTTCTTC.

The V gene is TRBV7-9, the J gene TRBJ2-7, with D perhaps matching TRBD1 (5 bases). The length of the CDR3 is 13 residues. The germline V and J ends were trimmed by 3 bases and 4 bases, with 10 bases remaining between them. Germline assignment: CDR1 SEHNR and CDR2 FQNEAQ (reference sequence). CDR3 region: CASSFRDEYEQYF. The CDR3 DNA reads TGTGCCAGCAGCTTCAGGGATGAGTACGAGCAGTACTTC.

As DNA, the CDR3 is TGTGCCAGCAGGCCGACTAGCAAAAATGAGCAGTTCTTC. Amino acid sequence: CASRPTSKNEQFF. The rearrangement joins TRBV6-1 to TRBJ2-1, with 7 bases matching TRBD2. Unmatched junction bases numbered 6, after V lost 6 bases and J lost 7 bases. This CDR3 region has 13 residues. Germline CDR1 is MNHNS and CDR2 is SASEGT.

The rearrangement joins TRBV12-3 or TRBV12-4 to TRBJ2-1; TRBD2 matches at 15 bases. The CDR3 has 20 residues. Unmatched junction bases numbered 13, after V lost 6 bases and J lost 1 base. The CDR3 DNA is TGTGCCAGCAGCCTTATCGGGACTAGCGGGAGGCCTCTATCCTACAATGAGCAGTTCTTC. Its protein product is CASSLIGTSGRPLSYNEQFF.

By share, this clonotype ranks as medium-sized (0.01 to 0.1%). The CDR3 coding sequence is TGTGCCAGCAGCTTGGAGACAGTCCTCTACAATGAGCAGTTCTTC. This translates into CASSLETVLYNEQFF. The chain links TRBV5-6 to TRBJ2-1, with D perhaps matching TRBD1 (5 bases). The CDR3 runs to 15 residues. V lost 0 bases and J 3 bases, leaving 10 bases between the germline ends. Germline CDR1 is SGHDT and CDR2 is YYEEEE. The full variable domain, with the rest looked up from reference TRBV5-6 and TRBJ2-1, is DAGVTQSPTHLIKTRGQQVTLRCSPKSGHDTVSWYQQALGQGPQFIFQYYEEEERQRGNFPDRFSGHQFPNYSSELNVNALLLGDSALYLCASSLETVLYNEQFFGPGTRLTVL.

Sample share makes this clonotype medium-sized. V and J are TRBV18 and TRBJ2-7; no reliable D call. CDR3 length: 13 residues. Germline CDR1 and CDR2: KGHSH and LQKENI. With 3 bases removed from V and 2 bases from J, the gap between germline ends came to 8 bases. CDR3 amino acids: CASSPQRAYEQYF. CDR3 nucleotides: TGTGCCAGCTCACCGCAGCGCGCCTACGAGCAGTACTTC.

V and J are TRBV12-3 or TRBV12-4 and TRBJ1-5, with 8 bases matching TRBD1. The CDR3 totals 15 residues. Trimming at V came to 6 bases and at J to 0 bases, leaving 4 bases not matched to a gene. This chain's CDR3 is CASREQGGSNQPQHF. DNA of the CDR3: TGTGCCAGCAGGGAACAGGGGGGTAGCAATCAGCCCCAGCATTTT.

The rearrangement links TRBV19 to TRBJ2-3; TRBD2 matches 15 bases. The CDR3 covers 19 residues. Germline lookup yields CDR1 LNHDA and CDR2 SQIVND (reference sequence). V dropped 5 bases and J dropped 0; count of bases not matched to a gene: 9. CDR3 DNA sequence: TGTGCCAGTAGTTGTTTCGGGACTAGCGGGGGGACTAGCACAGATACGCAGTATTTT. This encodes CASSCFGTSGGTSTDTQYF. The full variable domain, completed using reference TRBV19 and TRBJ2-3, is DGGITQSPKYLFRKEGQNVTLSCEQNLNHDAMYWYRQDPGQGLRLIYYSQIVNDFQKGDIAEGYSVSREKKESFPLTVTSAQKNPTAFYLCASSCFGTSGGTSTDTQYFGPGTRLTVL.

This clonotype is medium-sized in the sample. This chain connects TRBV27 to TRBJ2-6; the D gene is possibly TRBD1 (5 bases). The CDR3 extends over 16 amino acids. Trimming shortened V by 0 bases and J by 5 bases, and 11 bases separated the two germline ends. Germline loops: CDR1 MNHEY, CDR2 SMNVEV (reference sequence). The CDR3 sequence: CASSLSRTDRANVLTF. The CDR3 region has the DNA TGTGCCAGCAGTTTATCGAGAACGGACAGGGCCAACGTCCTGACTTTC.

This clonotype occurred many times. The V gene is TRBV6-4, the J gene TRBJ2-6; no definite D call. V was cut by 3 bases and J by 1 base, with 7 bases left in between. This CDR3 is built from 15 residues. The germline V gene has CDR1 MRHNA and CDR2 SNTAGT. The CDR3 DNA follows: TGTGCCAGCAGTGAAGGGTTTTCTGGGGCCAACGTCCTGACTTTC. It yields the protein CASSEGFSGANVLTF.

This clonotype has a single count. The chain couples TRBV6-5 to TRBJ2-1; the D is unclear. Germline-derived CDR1 and CDR2 are MNHEY and SVGAGI. This CDR3 is 15 amino acids long. V was pared by 6 bases and J by 3 bases, with 15 bases between. The CDR3 DNA reads TGTGCCAGCAGCAACAGCGTTCGAGTCTACAATGAGCAGTTCTTC. This gives the protein CASSNSVRVYNEQFF.